Below, 9 T cell receptor beta chains from the same sample are listed, as sequenced in a study of graft-versus-host responses after intestinal transplantation. Method: immunoSEQ multiplex PCR; TCRdb's copy keeps in-frame clones and lacks some. The sample yields some 3,900 clones, about 43% seen once. Responders labeled with CFSE (approximately 200,000) were plated with approximately 200,000 irradiated, violet-dye-labeled stimulators. The sample was alloreactive CD8+ T cells from a mixed lymphocyte reaction culture, taken before transplantation. Noted subset: CFSE-low proliferating T cells sorted from approximately 6-day pre-transplant mixed lymphocyte reaction (GvH or HvG direction). These receptors were collected from a human patient who was an organ donor for intestinal transplantation.

The rearrangement uses TRBV27 and TRBJ2-1; weak D call: TRBD1 (6 bases). Per the germline V gene, CDR1 is MNHEY and CDR2 is SMNVEV (reference sequence). The CDR3 length is 14 residues. Trimming stripped 6 bases from V and 5 bases from J, with 14 bases between. CDR3 bases: TGTGCCAGCAGACCAGGGGACACCCACAATGAGCAGTTCTTC. The encoded protein is CASRPGDTHNEQFF.

This clone is judged medium-sized (0.01 to 0.1%). J is TRBJ2-7 and V is TRBV11-2; D unclear. The V gene's germline CDR1 is SGHAT and CDR2 FQNNGV. The V end was cut by 1 base, the J end by 3 bases, with 10 bases between. The CDR3 is 14 amino acids. In DNA form, the CDR3 reads TGTGCCAGCAGCTTAGGACCGACTGGCTACGAGCAGTACTTC. Its translation is CASSLGPTGYEQYF.

The chain combines TRBV25-1 with TRBJ2-5; 10 positions agree with TRBD2. The CDR3 loop spans 17 amino acids. Germline CDR1 reads MGHDK; CDR2 reads SYGVNS. Trimming took 10 bases from V and 6 from J; bases not matched to a gene: 20. The CDR3 here is CAIPPHSLAGAYQTQYF. CDR3 nucleotides: TGTGCCATCCCTCCTCATTCTCTAGCGGGAGCTTACCAGACCCAGTACTTC. The complete variable domain, with remaining parts taken from reference TRBV25-1 and TRBJ2-5, reads EADIYQTPRYLVIGTGKKITLECSQTMGHDKMYWYQQDPGMELHLIHYSYGVNSTEKGDLSSESTVSRIRTEHFPLTLESARPSHTSQYLCAIPPHSLAGAYQTQYFGPGTRLLVL.

The chain carries TRBV4-1 and TRBJ2-1; the match to TRBD1 covers 12 bases. The germline CDR1 and CDR2 sequences are MGHRA and YSYEKL. CDR3 length equals 16 residues. V lost 2 bases, J lost 7 bases, and 6 bases stayed unmatched. The CDR3 bases are TGCGCCAGCAGCCAAACACGGGACAGGGGGCTGAATGAGCAGTTCTTC. It specifies CASSQTRDRGLNEQFF.

This clone has only a few counts. The genes are TRBV4-3 and TRBJ2-6; the D gene is possibly TRBD1 (6 bases). The CDR3 has 15 residues. Per the germline V gene, CDR1 is LGHNA and CDR2 is YSLEER. V dropped 5 bases and J dropped 0 bases, with 8 bases sitting between them. The CDR3 DNA sequence: TGCGCCAGCAGCTACAGGGACTCTGGGGCCAACGTCCTGACTTTC. Its protein product is CASSYRDSGANVLTF.

This clone occurred a few times. The rearrangement joins TRBV19 to TRBJ1-2, with D possibly matching TRBD1 (6 bases). Germline-derived CDR1 and CDR2 are LNHDA and SQIVND (reference sequence). There are 18 residues in the CDR3. The V end lost 7 bases, the J end lost 1 base, and 25 bases lay between the germline ends. The CDR3 here is CASTPIIPPRGYNYGYTF. The CDR3 DNA sequence: TGTGCCAGTACCCCAATTATACCCCCCAGGGGCTATAACTATGGCTACACCTTC.

The rearrangement uses TRBV19 and TRBJ1-4; D unclear. Germline CDR1 and CDR2: LNHDA and SQIVND (reference sequence). This CDR3 is built from 15 residues. Trimming stripped 3 bases from V and 6 bases from J, with 14 bases between. The DNA of the CDR3 is TGTGCCAGTAGTATGCCCAGGCATGTTGATGAAAAACTGTTTTTT. It specifies CASSMPRHVDEKLFF.

The chain links TRBV29-1 to TRBJ2-1; weak D call: TRBD2 (6 bases). The CDR3 consists of 13 residues. The V and J ends lost 4 bases and 9 bases respectively, with 16 bases between them. The germline gives CDR1 SQVTM, CDR2 ANQGSEA. The CDR3 region is CSVGRGLLSEQFF. CDR3 nucleotide sequence: TGCAGCGTTGGGAGGGGTCTTCTGTCTGAGCAGTTCTTC.

This clone has just a few counts. The chain joins TRBV6-5 to TRBJ1-1, with TRBD1 as a possible D gene (6 bases). V dropped 2 bases and J dropped 3 bases, with 10 bases sitting between them. The CDR3 covers 14 residues. The germline CDR1 and CDR2 sequences are MNHEY and SVGAGI. This CDR3 reads CASSYPGTHTEAFF. The CDR3 DNA follows: TGTGCCAGCAGTTACCCAGGGACACACACTGAAGCTTTCTTT.